This T cell receptor (beta chain) appears in the sequencing data of a study of blood T cell repertoires in COVID-19. Germline V gene lookup returns CDR1 MNHEY and CDR2 SVGAGI. Losses at the gene ends were 5 bases for V and 10 bases for J; bases not matched to a gene: 7. The length of the CDR3 is 13 residues. Method: immunoSEQ multiplex PCR; TCRdb's copy keeps in-frame clones and lacks some. The sample holds roughly 130,000 clones, about 80% seen once. The sequence was collected from a man aged 50 to 60 with acute or convalescent COVID-19. This chain joins TRBV6-5 and TRBJ2-1, with TRBD1 matching 8 bases. Sequencing input: peripheral blood. The CDR3 sequence is CASSNIQGDEQFF. The CDR3 bases are TGTGCCAGCAGTAATATACAGGGGGACGAGCAGTTCTTC.